Listed below are T cell receptor beta chains from one sample, sequenced in a study of T-cell reconstitution after alpha-beta-depleted transplantation in children. MiXCR, applied by TCRdb to the PCR reads, yields one record per CDR3 protein. This repertoire shows roughly 200,000 distinct CDR3 sequences, under 8.5% found once; its top ten account for roughly 6%. The input for sequencing was PBMCs, taken before TCRalphabeta/CD19-depleted stem cell transplant. The receptors originated from a boy between 2 and 10 years old with acute lymphoblastic leukemia, due to receive a stem cell transplant. Each CDR3 is given with its conserved first and last residue. The D gene is left open where the match is weak. Clone size is given for some rows only: seen once, a few or many times, or a class if the clone is expanded.

>TRBJ1-5|-|TRBV6-2/TRBV6-3|many|14
CALGKAGGNQPQHF
TGTGCCCTCGGAAAGGCAGGAGGCAATCAGCCCCAGCATTTT
>TRBJ1-1|TRBD1|TRBV20-1|few|14
CSARDLRTGDKAFF
TGCAGTGCTAGAGATCTAAGGACAGGAGATAAAGCTTTCTTT
>TRBJ2-5|TRBD1|TRBV27|many|13
CASGDRGRGTQYF
TGTGCCAGCGGCGACAGGGGACGTGGGACCCAGTACTTC
>TRBJ1-2|-|TRBV6-1|many|15
CASSAGTTASYGYTF
TGTGCCAGCAGCGCCGGGACAACGGCGAGCTATGGCTACACCTTC
>TRBJ2-1|TRBD1|TRBV18|-|14
CASSPPTGPVGQFF
TGTGCCAGCTCACCTCCGACAGGGCCTGTGGGGCAGTTCTTC
>TRBJ1-5|-|TRBV12-3/TRBV12-4|-|12
CASSRGNQPQHF
TGTGCCAGCAGTAGAGGCAATCAGCCCCAGCATTTT
>TRBJ2-1|-|TRBV7-6|-|12
CASGTSYNEQFF
TGTGCCTCAGGGACATCCTACAATGAGCAGTTCTTC
>TRBJ2-7|TRBD1|TRBV12-3/TRBV12-4|many|15
CASSSPGTGYNEQYF
TGTGCCAGCAGTTCCCCCGGGACAGGGTACAACGAGCAGTACTTC
>TRBJ1-1|-|TRBV20-1|few|12
CSARSGMERAFF
TGCAGTGCTAGGTCAGGAATGGAAAGAGCTTTCTTT
>TRBJ2-2|-|TRBV6-6|many|10
CAGWTGELFF
TGTGCCGGATGGACCGGGGAGCTGTTTTTT
>TRBJ2-2|TRBD1|TRBV7-6|many|17
CASSSFPPGQGTGELFF
TGTGCCAGCAGCTCCTTCCCCCCAGGACAGGGGACCGGGGAGCTGTTTTTT
>TRBJ2-1|-|TRBV3-1|few|15
CASSQVTLSGDEQFF
TGTGCCAGCAGCCAAGTTACTCTCTCTGGGGATGAGCAGTTCTTC
>TRBJ2-7|TRBD2|TRBV7-2|many|14
CASSLTAGGHEQYF
TGTGCCAGCAGCTTAACAGCGGGGGGCCACGAGCAGTACTTC
>TRBJ2-1|-|TRBV15|-|13
CATSRVVGGEQFF
TGTGCCACCAGCAGAGTGGTAGGGGGTGAGCAGTTCTTC
>TRBJ2-1|-|TRBV7-2|many|16
CASSSRQSGGGNEQFF
TGTGCCAGCAGCTCCAGGCAATCCGGGGGAGGCAATGAGCAGTTCTTC
>TRBJ1-6|-|TRBV20-1|many|15
CSARDSSFPGGPLHF
TGCAGTGCTAGAGATAGTTCCTTTCCCGGTGGACCCCTCCACTTT
>TRBJ2-3|TRBD2|TRBV7-2|many|19
CASSLSPSTSGRISDTQYF
TGTGCCAGCAGCTTATCTCCCTCTACTAGCGGGAGAATTTCAGATACGCAGTATTTT
>TRBJ2-1|-|TRBV27|many|12
CASSSTSNEQFF
TGTGCCAGCAGTTCAACAAGCAATGAGCAGTTCTTC
>TRBJ1-2|-|TRBV4-2|-|15
CASSQAGVVDYGYTF
TGTGCCAGCAGCCAAGCAGGGGTGGTGGACTATGGCTACACCTTC
>TRBJ2-7|TRBD2|TRBV20-1|few|14
CSALELAGGREQYF
TGCAGTGCTCTTGAACTAGCGGGAGGGCGCGAGCAGTACTTC
>TRBJ2-7|-|TRBV5-6|many|14
CASSLLGQDYEQYF
TGTGCCAGCAGCTTGCTCGGACAAGATTACGAGCAGTACTTC
>TRBJ2-7|TRBD2|TRBV20-1|few|14
CSASGTSTSYEQYF
TGCAGTGCTAGCGGGACTAGCACCTCCTACGAGCAGTACTTC
>TRBJ2-4|-|TRBV12-3/TRBV12-4|few|14
CASSARGAKNIQYF
TGTGCCAGCAGTGCCCGTGGGGCCAAAAACATTCAGTACTTC
>TRBJ1-1|-|TRBV10-3|many|12
CAISSGATEAFF
TGTGCCATCAGCTCAGGGGCCACTGAAGCTTTCTTT
>TRBJ1-1|TRBD1|TRBV5-1|many|16
CASSFGGRTGGTEAFF
TGCGCCAGCAGCTTCGGAGGGCGGACAGGGGGCACTGAAGCTTTCTTT
>TRBJ2-3|-|TRBV7-2|many|15
CASSLSSVTGDTQYF
TGTGCCAGCAGCTTAAGTTCCGTGACTGGAGATACGCAGTATTTT
>TRBJ2-3|TRBD2|TRBV7-9|few|13
CASSPAGEDTQYF
TGTGCCAGCAGCCCTGCGGGAGAAGATACGCAGTATTTT
>TRBJ1-6|-|TRBV27|many|15
CASSLFSNEASPLHF
TGTGCCAGCAGTTTATTTTCCAACGAGGCATCACCCCTCCACTTT
>TRBJ1-2|TRBD1|TRBV5-6|-|15
CASSWAGQETYGYTF
TGTGCCAGCAGCTGGGCGGGACAGGAAACCTATGGCTACACCTTC
>TRBJ2-1|TRBD1|TRBV20-1|many|15
CSASFRTGSYNEQFF
TGCAGTGCTAGTTTCCGGACAGGGTCCTACAATGAGCAGTTCTTC
>TRBJ2-3|TRBD2|TRBV7-6|many|16
CASSLSASGSTDTQYF
TGTGCCAGCAGCTTAAGTGCTAGCGGGTCCACAGATACGCAGTATTTT
>TRBJ2-1|TRBD1|TRBV5-1|many|19
CASSQESPIQGSRLNEQFF
TGCGCCAGCAGCCAGGAGAGCCCGATACAGGGGAGCCGATTAAATGAGCAGTTCTTC
>TRBJ2-7|-|TRBV7-9|few|13
CASSSVGGNEQYF
TGTGCCAGCAGCTCGGTCGGCGGGAACGAGCAGTACTTC
>TRBJ2-7|-|TRBV3-1|few|14
CASSRNLESYEQYF
TGTGCCAGCAGCCGTAATCTGGAGTCCTACGAGCAGTACTTC
>TRBJ1-1|-|TRBV6-1|many|14
CASYRDPVNTEAFF
TGTGCCAGCTACCGCGACCCAGTAAACACTGAAGCTTTCTTT
>TRBJ1-6|-|TRBV14|few|14
CASSPGGAGSPLHF
TGTGCCAGCAGCCCGGGAGGGGCAGGCTCACCCCTCCACTTT
>TRBJ2-3|-|TRBV27|few|14
CASSNFLTTDTQYF
TGTGCCAGCAGTAACTTCCTAACCACAGATACGCAGTATTTT
>TRBJ1-1|TRBD1|TRBV20-1|few|12
CSAIRQGTEAFF
TGCAGTGCTATTAGACAGGGGACTGAAGCTTTCTTT
>TRBJ1-2|-|TRBV7-9|few|14
CASSLAEGSHGYTF
TGTGCCAGCAGCTTAGCGGAGGGATCCCATGGCTACACCTTC
>TRBJ2-1|-|TRBV2|many|11
CASSAPGLGFF
TGTGCCAGCAGTGCGCCCGGCCTGGGGTTCTTC
>TRBJ1-2|-|TRBV5-6|many|14
CASSFPPESYGYTF
TGTGCCAGCAGCTTCCCCCCGGAGTCCTATGGCTACACCTTC
>TRBJ2-7|TRBD1|TRBV28|many|13
CASGDRGHYEQYF
TGTGCCAGCGGGGACAGGGGGCACTACGAGCAGTACTTC
>TRBJ1-4|-|TRBV7-8|many|15
CASSLVARTNEKLFF
TGTGCCAGCAGCTTAGTAGCCAGGACTAATGAAAAACTGTTTTTT
>TRBJ1-1|-|TRBV5-1|many|15
CASTRDGNRNTEAFF
TGCGCCAGCACAAGGGACGGGAATCGGAACACTGAAGCTTTCTTT
>TRBJ2-1|-|TRBV11-2|many|13
CATHGLSNNEQFF
TGTGCCACCCATGGACTATCCAACAATGAGCAGTTCTTC
>TRBJ2-7|-|TRBV5-5|few|12
CASSLWDTVQYF
TGTGCCAGCAGCTTATGGGACACCGTACAGTACTTC
>TRBJ1-5|-|TRBV30|few|13
CAWSVQGSQPQHF
TGTGCCTGGAGTGTACAGGGCAGCCAGCCCCAGCATTTT
>TRBJ1-1|-|TRBV5-1|many|14
CASRTPGENTEAFF
TGCGCCAGCAGGACCCCGGGCGAGAACACTGAAGCTTTCTTT
>TRBJ2-5|-|TRBV20-1|many|9
CSVDGTQYF
TGCAGTGTGGACGGGACCCAGTACTTC